Listed here are 24 T cell receptor beta chains from one sample, sequenced in a study of PD-L1 blockade in urothelial cancer (dated by TCRdb to about 2017). Library generation was performed with the immunoSEQ multiplex PCR assay. The immuneACCESS repertoire file appears here via TCRdb, limited to in-frame rearrangements. These files lack a portion of the clones; in checked studies, under half of the deficit traces to unresolved V genes, and the cause of the others is not known. The sample contains 45,000 to 70,000 clones, 85% of them found a single time. The ten largest clones capture 15% to 19% of the sample. The intended sense of this specimen's time point label: pretreatment peripheral blood. Material: PBMCs, obtained around atezolizumab (anti-PD-L1) treatment. The origin of the receptors is a man aged 65 to 79 with urothelial cancer.

The chain employs TRBV16 and TRBJ1-2, with 9 bases matching TRBD1. J lost 7 bases, V lost 7 bases, and 10 bases had no gene match. Germline loops: CDR1 KGHSY, CDR2 FQNENV. This CDR3 has 14 amino acids. The CDR3 bases are TGTGCCAGCACCCCGACAGGGGGACGGGGTGGCTACACCTTC. Protein product: CASTPTGGRGGYTF.

The chain uses TRBV4-1 and TRBJ1-5, with 7 nucleotides matching TRBD1. Germline V gene lookup returns CDR1 MGHRA and CDR2 YSYEKL. This CDR3 contains 16 residues. The V segment lost 1 base and the J segment 7 bases; nucleotides outside the gene matches: 10. CDR3 residues: CASSQGVGGRGQPQHF. Written as DNA, the CDR3 is TGCGCCAGCAGCCAAGGAGTGGGGGGCAGGGGGCAGCCCCAGCATTTT.

In its sample, this clone was seen once. CDR3 DNA: TGTGCCAGCAGTTACAACAGGGGTGAGGAAAAACTGTTTTTT. Residues: CASSYNRGEEKLFF. This chain connects TRBV6-6 to TRBJ1-4, with 7 nucleotides matching TRBD1. Germline V gives CDR1 MNHNY, CDR2 SVGAGI (reference sequence). The CDR3 has 14 amino acids. Unmatched junction bases numbered 5, after V lost 2 bases and J lost 8 bases.

This clone was seen more than once but under ten times. The V call is TRBV5-6, the J call TRBJ2-6, with TRBD1 matching 7 bases. The V and J ends lost 5 bases and 3 bases, in that order; junction bases with no gene match: 5. The CDR3 sequence is 15 residues long. Germline CDR1 SGHDT, CDR2 YYEEEE. This chain's CDR3 is CASRKGGGGANVLTF. In nucleotides, the CDR3 is TGTGCCAGCAGGAAAGGGGGCGGTGGGGCCAACGTCCTGACTTTC.

The chain combines TRBV19 with TRBJ2-1, with D perhaps TRBD1 (5 bases). V dropped 3 bases and J dropped 5 bases, with 17 bases sitting between them. The CDR3 consists of 16 residues. Germline CDR1 LNHDA, CDR2 SQIVND (reference sequence). CDR3 amino acids: CASSMVAQGGDNEQFF. The CDR3 DNA reads TGTGCCAGTAGTATGGTGGCTCAGGGTGGGGACAATGAGCAGTTCTTC.

The rearrangement joins TRBV6-1 to TRBJ1-5; 10 bases align to TRBD1. The V and J ends lost 10 bases and 3 bases, in that order; junction bases with no gene match: 6. This CDR3 spans 14 amino acids. Germline V CDR1 and CDR2: MNHNS, SASEGT. In DNA, the CDR3 is TGTGCCATCGCCGGGACAGGGGCCAATCAGCCCCAGCATTTT. This encodes CAIAGTGANQPQHF.

The chain carries TRBV19 and TRBJ2-7; 9 bases are a match to TRBD1. The CDR3 runs to 16 residues. With V trimmed by 5 bases and J by 4 bases, 12 bases remained unmatched. The germline V gene has CDR1 LNHDA and CDR2 SQIVND (reference sequence). The CDR3 DNA sequence: TGTGCCAGTAGTCACGACCCCGGACAGGGGCTATACGAGCAGTACTTC. This codes for CASSHDPGQGLYEQYF.

The genes are TRBV19 and TRBJ1-1, with 9 bases lining up with TRBD1. V gave up 7 bases and J gave up 1 base; unmatched junction bases: 7. CDR3 length: 15 amino acids. The germline V gene encodes CDR1 LNHDA and CDR2 SQIVND (reference sequence). CDR3 DNA sequence: TGTGCCAGTACGACAGGGGGAACTTGGAACACTGAAGCTTTCTTT. Amino acids: CASTTGGTWNTEAFF.

The rearrangement joins TRBV5-1 to TRBJ2-1, with D possibly TRBD2 on 5 matching bases. The CDR3 covers 12 residues. Germline assignment: CDR1 SGHRS and CDR2 YFSETQ. V was shortened by 6 bases and J by 6 bases, with 10 bases between the two germline ends. CDR3 loop: CASTGEGNEQFF. Here the CDR3 DNA reads TGCGCCAGCACCGGGGAAGGCAATGAGCAGTTCTTC.

This clone was seen a single time. The chain links TRBV18 to TRBJ2-7; the match to TRBD2 covers 10 bases. The V and J ends lost 6 bases and 3 bases, in that order; junction bases with no gene match: 8. CDR3 length: 15 amino acids. Germline V CDR1 and CDR2: KGHSH, LQKENI. DNA of the CDR3: TGTGCCAGCTCTCGAGAGACTAGCGGGCTCTACGAGCAGTACTTC. Protein sequence: CASSRETSGLYEQYF.

This chain uses TRBV7-9 with TRBJ2-2; 12 bases are a match to TRBD2. J gave up 5 bases and V 5 bases, and 6 bases lay outside the gene matches. CDR3 length: 16 amino acids. CDR1 SEHNR and CDR2 FQNEAQ come from the germline V gene (reference sequence). CDR3 protein: CASSLTSGSITGELFF. Written as DNA, the CDR3 is TGTGCCAGCAGCCTGACTAGCGGGAGTATAACCGGGGAGCTGTTTTTT.

The chain uses TRBV9 and TRBJ2-2; 12 bases agree with TRBD1. V shed 4 bases, J shed 6 bases, and the junction held 7 bases outside the gene matches. The CDR3 has 16 residues. Germline V lookup: CDR1 SGDLS, CDR2 YYNGEE. The CDR3, as DNA: TGTGCCAGCAGCCCAGTGGGGACAGGGGGCCCCGGGGAGCTGTTTTTT. As protein: CASSPVGTGGPGELFF.

In regard to this clone: A clone one base away is much larger, so this may be a read error. This sample also contains other DNA sequences that code for the same CDR3. The chain links TRBV7-3 to TRBJ2-1; 7 bases match TRBD2. The CDR3 consists of 14 residues. The J segment lost 4 bases and the V segment lost 2 bases, leaving 2 bases of the junction unmatched. CDR1 is SGHTA, CDR2 FQGTGA, per germline. The CDR3 protein is CASSLGGGYNEQFF. The CDR3 region has the DNA TGTGCCAGCAGCTTAGGGGGGGGGTACAATGAGCAGTTCTTC.

The CDR3 coding sequence is TGTGCCTGGAGTACCCGGACTAGCGGGAGCGGTATGTTCTTC. Its protein product is CAWSTRTSGSGMFF. The gene calls are TRBV30 and TRBJ2-1; TRBD2 agrees at 13 bases. This CDR3 comprises 14 residues. CDR1 GTSNPN and CDR2 SVGIG come from the germline V gene (reference sequence). V lost 2 bases, J lost 15 bases, and 10 bases stayed unmatched.

The chain combines TRBV6-5 with TRBJ2-7; D remains unclear. V lost 6 bases, J lost 2 bases, and 11 bases lay in between. The CDR3 totals 13 residues. The V gene's germline CDR1 is MNHEY and CDR2 SVGAGI. CDR3 protein: CASREQNTYEQYF. The DNA for the CDR3 is TGTGCCAGCAGGGAACAGAATACCTACGAGCAGTACTTC.

The chain has TRBV11-3 and TRBJ2-7; TRBD1 might be the D (6 bases). Germline V CDR1 and CDR2: SGHNT, YENEEA. This CDR3 has 13 residues. V lost 5 bases and J lost 7, with 15 bases in between. The CDR3 loop is CASSRLGAEEQYF. The CDR3 DNA reads TGTGCCAGCAGCAGATTGGGGGCGGAGGAGCAGTACTTC.

The CDR3 sequence is CASSIGAGVQETQYF. The CDR3 DNA sequence: TGTGCCAGTAGTATCGGAGCGGGAGTTCAAGAGACCCAGTACTTC. The V gene is TRBV19, the J gene TRBJ2-5, with TRBD2 identical over 8 bases. Germline loops: CDR1 LNHDA, CDR2 SQIVND (reference sequence). The J segment lost 2 bases and the V segment lost 3 bases, leaving 5 bases of the junction unmatched. The CDR3 sequence is 15 residues long. Full variable domain (rest looked up from reference TRBV19 and TRBJ2-5): DGGITQSPKYLFRKEGQNVTLSCEQNLNHDAMYWYRQDPGQGLRLIYYSQIVNDFQKGDIAEGYSVSREKKESFPLTVTSAQKNPTAFYLCASSIGAGVQETQYFGPGTRLLVL.

This sequence joins TRBV2 and TRBJ1-3; D perhaps matches TRBD1 (5 bases). Germline CDR1 and CDR2: SNHLY and FYNNEI. Trimming cost V 3 bases and J 0 bases, with 9 bases left between them. CDR3 length: 15 residues. The CDR3 nucleotides are TGTGCCAGCAGTGAGTCGGGGGTCTCTGGAAACACCATATATTTT. Protein: CASSESGVSGNTIYF.

The J gene is TRBJ2-7, the V gene TRBV10-1; TRBD1 is a possible D gene (6 bases). Per germline, CDR1 WNHNN and CDR2 SYGVQD (reference sequence). The CDR3 is 13 amino acids. The V end was cut by 7 bases, the J end by 4 bases, with 14 bases between. The CDR3 is CASIRGSRYEQYF. The DNA for the CDR3 is TGCGCCAGCATCAGGGGTTCCAGGTACGAGCAGTACTTC.

The J gene is TRBJ1-2, the V gene TRBV19, with D maybe TRBD1 (6 bases). Germline-derived CDR1 and CDR2 are LNHDA and SQIVND (reference sequence). The CDR3 consists of 14 residues. Trimming left V 7 bases short and J 1 base short, with 13 bases between. CDR3 in amino acids: CASNRAIGNYGYTF. The CDR3 nucleotides read TGTGCCAGTAACAGGGCTATAGGTAACTATGGCTACACCTTC.

The V and J genes are TRBV7-6 and TRBJ2-3; D not certain. The V and J ends lost 1 base and 2 bases respectively, with 10 bases between them. Germline V gene sequence: CDR1 SGHVS, CDR2 FNYEAQ. CDR3 length: 15 amino acids. CDR3 residues: CASSLENQVTDTQYF. In nucleotides, the CDR3 is TGTGCCAGCAGCTTAGAAAACCAGGTCACAGATACGCAGTATTTT. Using reference TRBV7-6 and TRBJ2-3 for the parts outside the CDR3, the full variable domain is GAGVSQSPRYKVTKRGQDVALRCDPISGHVSLYWYRQALGQGPEFLTYFNYEAQQDKSGLPNDRFSAERPEGSISTLTIQRTEQRDSAMYRCASSLENQVTDTQYFGPGTRLTVL.

The chain combines TRBV6-6 with TRBJ2-7; 7 bases map to TRBD1. There are 15 residues in the CDR3. The V gene end was trimmed by 4 bases and the J gene end by 1 base; junction bases not matched to a gene: 7. The germline gives CDR1 MNHNY, CDR2 SVGAGI (reference sequence). The CDR3 spells CASSLGTVTSYEQYF. CDR3 in DNA: TGTGCCAGCAGTTTGGGGACAGTTACTTCCTACGAGCAGTACTTC.

The genes are TRBV29-1 and TRBJ2-7, with D unclear. This CDR3 has 12 residues. Germline V gives CDR1 SQVTM, CDR2 ANQGSEA. V lost 5 bases and J 3 bases, leaving 11 bases between the germline ends. In nucleotides, the CDR3 is TGCAGCGTTTCCGACAACGTCTACGAGCAGTACTTC. Amino acids: CSVSDNVYEQYF.

This chain connects TRBV6-4 to TRBJ2-2; 8 bases match TRBD2. J gave up 2 bases and V 10 bases, and 12 bases lay outside the gene matches. There are 16 residues in the CDR3. The V gene's germline CDR1 is MRHNA and CDR2 SNTAGT. The CDR3 protein is CANSRGGWDNTGELFF. In DNA, the CDR3 is TGTGCCAACTCCCGGGGGGGGTGGGATAACACCGGGGAGCTGTTTTTT.